A single sample gave rise to the 20 T cell receptor beta chains below, sequenced in a study of OX40 agonist ivuxolimab in advanced cancers. The repertoire was sequenced with immunoSEQ multiplex PCR; TCRdb's copy has only in-frame clones and lacks some. The data contain some 94,000 clones, under 95% of them singletons. The sequencing here drew on CD4+ or CD8+ T cells sorted from blood, taken in a trial of the OX40 agonist ivuxolimab. The source of these receptors is an adult with an advanced solid tumor such as melanoma, head and neck, liver or kidney cancer.

V and J are TRBV7-8 and TRBJ2-1; the D gene is possibly TRBD2 (5 bases). The germline gives CDR1 SGHVS, CDR2 FQNEAQ. The CDR3 loop spans 13 amino acids. V was cut by 1 base and J by 6 bases, with 7 bases left in between. The CDR3 sequence: CASSLGAANEQFF. The DNA for the CDR3 is TGTGCCAGCAGCTTAGGAGCGGCCAATGAGCAGTTCTTC.

V is TRBV15 and J is TRBJ2-7; perhaps TRBD1 as D (5 bases). V was trimmed by 6 bases and J by 2 bases, leaving 14 bases between them. Per the germline V gene, CDR1 is LNHNV and CDR2 is YYDKDF (reference sequence). CDR3 length: 14 amino acids. This CDR3 reads CATRSGHETYEQYF. CDR3 coding DNA: TGTGCCACCAGATCAGGGCATGAGACCTACGAGCAGTACTTC.

The V call is TRBV19, the J call TRBJ1-2; no clear D gene. Germline CDR1 is LNHDA and CDR2 is SQIVND (reference sequence). This CDR3 is 14 amino acids long. With 1 base removed from V and 8 bases from J, the gap between germline ends came to 14 bases. For the CDR3, the DNA is TGTGCCAGTAGTATAGTACGGGGTCGGGAAGGCTACACCTTC. Translation gives CASSIVRGREGYTF. Combining the CDR3 with reference TRBV19 and TRBJ1-2 gives the whole variable domain DGGITQSPKYLFRKEGQNVTLSCEQNLNHDAMYWYRQDPGQGLRLIYYSQIVNDFQKGDIAEGYSVSREKKESFPLTVTSAQKNPTAFYLCASSIVRGREGYTFGSGTRLTVV.

CDR3 nucleotides: TGTGCCAGCAGCCACCCACTAGCCCCCTTGGGAGGTGAGCAGTTCTTC. This sequence encodes CASSHPLAPLGGEQFF. This chain links TRBV2 with TRBJ2-1; D may be TRBD2 (6 bases). The germline CDR1 and CDR2 sequences are SNHLY and FYNNEI. V lost 6 bases and J 9 bases, leaving 24 bases between the germline ends. This CDR3 spans 16 amino acids.

This chain joins TRBV29-1 and TRBJ2-2; 7 bases are a match to TRBD1. Trimming cost V 2 bases and J 6 bases; bases outside gene matches: 9. The CDR3 runs to 15 residues. Germline V lookup: CDR1 SQVTM, CDR2 ANQGSEA. The CDR3 region is CSVELLRGRAGELFF. In DNA, the CDR3 is TGCAGCGTTGAATTGTTGAGGGGGCGGGCCGGGGAGCTGTTTTTT.

This chain uses TRBV5-5 with TRBJ1-1; no clear D gene. Trimming stripped 5 bases from V and 1 base from J, with 12 bases between. This CDR3 has 14 amino acids. CDR1 SGHKS and CDR2 YYEKEE come from the germline V gene (reference sequence). The CDR3 here is CASSSDGSNTEAFF. For the CDR3, the DNA is TGTGCCAGCAGTTCCGATGGGTCGAACACTGAAGCTTTCTTT.

This chain uses TRBV27 with TRBJ2-3; a weak D match, TRBD2 (6 bases). The CDR3 contains 15 residues. Deletions cut 7 bases from V and 1 base from J, with 15 bases between. CDR1 is MNHEY and CDR2 is SMNVEV in the germline V gene (reference sequence). The CDR3 DNA reads as TGTGCCAGCATCGACCCGGGGGAGGGCACAGATACGCAGTATTTT. Residues: CASIDPGEGTDTQYF.

V usage is TRBV27 and J usage is TRBJ1-6; D not certain. The CDR3 consists of 14 residues. Germline values: CDR1 MNHEY, CDR2 SMNVEV (reference sequence). Trimming shortened V by 8 bases and J by 9 bases, and 17 bases separated the two germline ends. In DNA, the CDR3 is TGTGCCAGCGTTACAGTATTGTTGGGTTCACCCCTCCACTTT. Its translation: CASVTVLLGSPLHF.

The J gene is TRBJ1-1, the V gene TRBV10-3; possible D gene TRBD1, 6 bases. Germline V gene data show CDR1 as ENHRY and CDR2 as SYGVKD. V lost 6 bases to trimming and J lost 5 bases, with 13 bases between them. The CDR3 contains 13 residues. CDR3 sequence: CAIRLQGETEAFF. The CDR3 bases are TGTGCCATCAGATTACAGGGTGAGACTGAAGCTTTCTTT.

The chain couples TRBV21-1 to TRBJ2-7; whether TRBD1, the table's D call, matches the DNA was not checked. TRBV21-1 is termed a pseudogene. CDR3 length equals 16 residues. CDR3 nucleotide sequence: TGTGCCAGCAGCAAACGGGTCCGGACAGGGTCATTCGAGCAGTACTTC. It is translated as CASSKRVRTGSFEQYF.

This rearrangement joins TRBV6-5 to TRBJ2-5; TRBD2 agrees at 8 bases. From germline, CDR1 is MNHEY and CDR2 SVGAGI. Losses at the gene ends were 4 bases for V and 1 base for J; bases not matched to a gene: 2. This CDR3 has 14 amino acids. The CDR3 coding sequence is TGTGCCAGCAGTTCCGGGACTAGCCAAGAGACCCAGTACTTC. It encodes CASSSGTSQETQYF.

In its sample, this clone was seen once. The chain combines TRBV19 with TRBJ2-3; 14 bases align to TRBD2. CDR3 size: 16 residues. Germline V gene data show CDR1 as LNHDA and CDR2 as SQIVND (reference sequence). V lost 10 bases, J lost 3 bases, and 9 bases stayed unmatched. CDR3 in amino acids: CATRPGLAGETDTQYF. CDR3 coding DNA: TGTGCCACCCGACCGGGACTAGCGGGAGAAACAGATACGCAGTATTTT. Drawing the rest from reference TRBV19 and TRBJ2-3, the complete variable domain is DGGITQSPKYLFRKEGQNVTLSCEQNLNHDAMYWYRQDPGQGLRLIYYSQIVNDFQKGDIAEGYSVSREKKESFPLTVTSAQKNPTAFYLCATRPGLAGETDTQYFGPGTRLTVL.

V gene TRBV5-6 combines with J gene TRBJ2-7, with D perhaps TRBD1 (5 bases). The CDR3 length is 16 residues. Trimming cost V 0 bases and J 2 bases, with 15 bases left between them. The germline gives CDR1 SGHDT, CDR2 YYEEEE. CDR3 coding DNA: TGTGCCAGCAGCTTGGGGGGTGCAGGGTTCACCTACGAGCAGTACTTC. Translating gives CASSLGGAGFTYEQYF.

V gene TRBV2 combines with J gene TRBJ2-7, with unresolved D. V gave up 6 bases and J gave up 4 bases, with 7 bases separating them. Per the germline V gene, CDR1 is SNHLY and CDR2 is FYNNEI. The length of the CDR3 is 11 residues. The CDR3 DNA sequence: TGTGCCAGCAGAGACGGTTACGAGCAGTACTTC. Translation: CASRDGYEQYF. Looking up the rest from reference TRBV2 and TRBJ2-7 gives the full variable domain: EPEVTQTPSHQVTQMGQEVILRCVPISNHLYFYWYRQILGQKVEFLVSFYNNEISEKSEIFDDQFSVERPDGSNFTLKIRSTKLEDSAMYFCASRDGYEQYFGPGTRLTVT.

The chain combines TRBV6-5 with TRBJ2-5; no clear D. Germline V CDR1 and CDR2: MNHEY, SVGAGI. CDR3 length: 13 residues. Trimming shortened V by 2 bases and J by 3 bases, and 7 bases separated the two germline ends. The CDR3 DNA sequence: TGTGCCAGCAGTTACCATACCGAAGAGACCCAGTACTTC. Translation gives CASSYHTEETQYF.

This CDR3 is CSVEDSPLDSGALQETQYF. The CDR3, as DNA: TGCAGCGTTGAGGACTCGCCTTTAGATAGCGGGGCCCTCCAAGAGACCCAGTACTTC. The rearrangement uses TRBV29-1 and TRBJ2-5; 8 nucleotides agree with TRBD2. Trimming at V came to 3 bases and at J to 1 base, leaving 19 bases not matched to a gene. The germline V gene has CDR1 SQVTM and CDR2 ANQGSEA. The length of the CDR3 is 19 residues.

CDR3 nucleotide sequence: TGTGCCAGCAGTGATTCCAGGGACAGGGTTCCCGGGGAGCTGTTTTTT. The encoded protein is CASSDSRDRVPGELFF. The gene calls are TRBV25-1 and TRBJ2-2; 9 bases line up with TRBD1. Trimming at V came to 3 bases and at J to 6 bases, leaving 8 bases not matched to a gene. The V gene's germline CDR1 is MGHDK and CDR2 SYGVNS. The CDR3 consists of 16 residues.

The chain carries TRBV4-1 and TRBJ1-2; D gene uncertain. Germline lookup yields CDR1 MGHRA and CDR2 YSYEKL. CDR3 length: 15 residues. With 1 base removed from V and 5 bases from J, the gap between germline ends came to 14 bases. The chain's CDR3 is CASSQGLSRNYGYTF. CDR3 bases: TGCGCCAGCAGCCAAGGGTTATCAAGGAATTATGGCTACACCTTC.

This chain joins TRBV27 and TRBJ1-2, with 7 bases aligning to TRBD1. CDR1 and CDR2 (germline): MNHEY, SMNVEV (reference sequence). V trimming: 6 bases; J trimming: 8 bases; junction bases outside the gene matches: 9. CDR3 size: 13 residues. CDR3 amino acids: CASSATSGGGYTF. Here the CDR3 DNA reads TGTGCCAGCAGCGCAACCTCAGGGGGGGGCTACACCTTC.

As DNA, the CDR3 is TGTGCCAGCAGCTACGGACAGGGGGCTTACAATGAGCAGTTCTTC. It codes for CASSYGQGAYNEQFF. V usage is TRBV5-6 and J usage is TRBJ2-1; 11 bases match TRBD1. J gave up 4 bases and V 3 bases, and 3 bases lay outside the gene matches. CDR3 length: 15 amino acids. Germline assignment: CDR1 SGHDT and CDR2 YYEEEE.